This paragraph covers one T cell receptor beta chain sequence. Its antigen remains unidentified. This sample was included in a study of breast tumors, draining lymph nodes, adjacent tissues. General study findings and limits: The data were judged consistent with most tumor T cells coming from lymph node and expanding in tumor. Compared with lymph nodes, tumors were less diverse; compared with nontumor tissue, more.

TCRdb redid the calling of the multiplex PCR reads with MiXCR, one entry per CDR3 protein. The data contain more than 100,000 distinct CDR3 sequences, approximately 20% of them singletons. Breast cancer patients provided tissue from their axillary draining lymph nodes. Germline V CDR1 and CDR2: MDHEN, SYDVKM. V was clipped by 5 bases and J by 9 bases, with 11 bases between them. This CDR3 region has 12 residues. The sequence came from a female donor with breast cancer. Some clones in this sample may be carry-over from other donors' samples. Sequenced material: axillary lymph node tissue. The chain uses TRBV28 and TRBJ2-1; D remains unclear. CDR3 in DNA: TGTGCCAGCAGTACCGGCCCCGGTGAGCAGTTCTTC. It codes for CASSTGPGEQFF.